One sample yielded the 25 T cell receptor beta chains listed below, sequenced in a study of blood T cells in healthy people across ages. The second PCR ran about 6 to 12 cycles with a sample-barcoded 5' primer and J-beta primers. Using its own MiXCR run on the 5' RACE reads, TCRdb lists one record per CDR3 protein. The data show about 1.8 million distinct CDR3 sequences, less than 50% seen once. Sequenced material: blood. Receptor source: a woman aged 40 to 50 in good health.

The CDR3 nucleotides are TGTGCCAGCAGTACCTACGTAGAGACGGGGGAGAGGAATGAGCAGTTCTTC. Amino acids: CASSTYVETGERNEQFF. This rearrangement joins TRBV28 to TRBJ2-1, with D possibly TRBD2 on 6 matching bases. Germline CDR1 MDHEN, CDR2 SYDVKM. Between the trimmed V and J ends, which lost 5 bases and 7 bases, there was a span of 24 bases. The CDR3 consists of 17 residues. The full variable domain, its missing parts supplied by reference TRBV28 and TRBJ2-1, is DVKVTQSSRYLVKRTGEKVFLECVQDMDHENMFWYRQDPGLGLRLIYFSYDVKMKEKGDIPEGYSVSREKKERFSLILESASTNQTSMYLCASSTYVETGERNEQFFGPGTRLTVL.

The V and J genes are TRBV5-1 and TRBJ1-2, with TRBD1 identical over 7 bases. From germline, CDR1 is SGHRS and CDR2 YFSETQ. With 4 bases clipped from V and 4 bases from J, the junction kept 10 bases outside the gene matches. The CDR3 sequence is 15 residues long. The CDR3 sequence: CASSATGTDPYGYTF. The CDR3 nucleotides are TGCGCCAGCAGCGCAACCGGGACAGACCCCTATGGCTACACCTTC.

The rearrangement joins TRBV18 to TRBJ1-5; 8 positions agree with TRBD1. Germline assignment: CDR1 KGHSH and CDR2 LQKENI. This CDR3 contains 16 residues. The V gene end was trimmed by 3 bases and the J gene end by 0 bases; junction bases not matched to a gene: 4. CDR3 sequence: CASSPETGDSNQPQHF. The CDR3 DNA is TGTGCCAGCTCACCGGAGACAGGGGATAGCAATCAGCCCCAGCATTTT.

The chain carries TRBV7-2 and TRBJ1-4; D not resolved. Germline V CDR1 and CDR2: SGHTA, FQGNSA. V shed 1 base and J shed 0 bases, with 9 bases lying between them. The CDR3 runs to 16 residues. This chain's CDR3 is CASSLEPRTTNEKLFF. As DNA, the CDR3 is TGTGCCAGCAGCTTAGAGCCGCGCACAACTAATGAAAAACTGTTTTTT.

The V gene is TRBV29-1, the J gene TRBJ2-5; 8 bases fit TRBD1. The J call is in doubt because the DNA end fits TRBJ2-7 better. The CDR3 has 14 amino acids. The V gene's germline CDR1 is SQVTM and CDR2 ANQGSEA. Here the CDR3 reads CSVDRGGTGGEQYF. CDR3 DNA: TGCAGCGTCGATCGAGGGGGGACAGGAGGCGAGCAGTACTTC.

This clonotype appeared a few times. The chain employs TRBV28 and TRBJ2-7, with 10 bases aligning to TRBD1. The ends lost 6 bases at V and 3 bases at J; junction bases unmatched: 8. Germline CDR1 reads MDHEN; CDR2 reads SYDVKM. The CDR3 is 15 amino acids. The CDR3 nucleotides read TGTGCCAGCAGCCCCGAGACAGGGGGCGTCTACGAGCAGTACTTC. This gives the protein CASSPETGGVYEQYF.

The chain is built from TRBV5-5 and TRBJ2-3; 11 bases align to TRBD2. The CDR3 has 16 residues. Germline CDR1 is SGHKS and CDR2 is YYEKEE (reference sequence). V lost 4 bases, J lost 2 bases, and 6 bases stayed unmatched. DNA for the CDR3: TGTGCCAGCAGCAGGCGACTAGCGGGGACCACAGATACGCAGTATTTT. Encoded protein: CASSRRLAGTTDTQYF.

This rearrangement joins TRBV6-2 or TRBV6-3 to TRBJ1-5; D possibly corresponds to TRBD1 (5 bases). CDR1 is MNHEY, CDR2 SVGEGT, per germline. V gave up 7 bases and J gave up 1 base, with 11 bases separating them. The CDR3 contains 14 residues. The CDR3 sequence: CASKETASNQPQHF. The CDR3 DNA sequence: TGTGCCAGCAAAGAGACAGCCAGCAATCAGCCCCAGCATTTT.

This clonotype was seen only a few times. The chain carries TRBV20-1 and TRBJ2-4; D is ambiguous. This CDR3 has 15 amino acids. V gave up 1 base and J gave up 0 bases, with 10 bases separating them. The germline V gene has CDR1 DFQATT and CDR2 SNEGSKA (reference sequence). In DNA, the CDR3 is TGCAGTGCTAGAGCACTGAACCTAGCCAAAAACATTCAGTACTTC. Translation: CSARALNLAKNIQYF.

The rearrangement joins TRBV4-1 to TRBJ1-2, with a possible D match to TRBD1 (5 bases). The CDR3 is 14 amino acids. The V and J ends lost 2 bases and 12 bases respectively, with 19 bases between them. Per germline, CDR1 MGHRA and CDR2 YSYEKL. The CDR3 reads CASSQRDVVSGHTF. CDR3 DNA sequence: TGCGCCAGCAGCCAAAGGGACGTAGTTTCAGGCCACACCTTC.

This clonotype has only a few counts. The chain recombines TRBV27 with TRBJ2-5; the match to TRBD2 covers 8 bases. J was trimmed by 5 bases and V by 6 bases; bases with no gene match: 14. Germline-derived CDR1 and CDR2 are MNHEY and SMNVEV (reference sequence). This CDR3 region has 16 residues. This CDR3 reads CASSKLTSGRGETQYF. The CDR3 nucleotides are TGTGCCAGCAGCAAACTCACTAGCGGTAGAGGGGAGACCCAGTACTTC.

The CDR3 region is CASSPRQGTGVRQETQYF. The CDR3 DNA sequence: TGTGCCAGCAGTCCCCGACAGGGCACGGGAGTACGCCAAGAGACCCAGTACTTC. This chain links TRBV6-1 with TRBJ2-5, with a tentative D call TRBD1 (7 bases). The germline V and J ends were trimmed by 5 bases and 1 base, with 23 bases remaining between them. CDR1 MNHNS and CDR2 SASEGT come from the germline V gene. There are 18 residues in the CDR3.

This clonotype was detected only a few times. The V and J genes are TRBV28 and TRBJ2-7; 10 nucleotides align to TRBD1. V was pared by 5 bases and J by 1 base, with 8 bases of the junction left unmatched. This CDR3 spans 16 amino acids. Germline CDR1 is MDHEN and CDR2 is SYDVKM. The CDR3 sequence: CASSPPPDRGSYEQYF. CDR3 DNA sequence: TGTGCCAGCAGTCCCCCCCCGGACAGGGGGTCCTACGAGCAGTACTTC.

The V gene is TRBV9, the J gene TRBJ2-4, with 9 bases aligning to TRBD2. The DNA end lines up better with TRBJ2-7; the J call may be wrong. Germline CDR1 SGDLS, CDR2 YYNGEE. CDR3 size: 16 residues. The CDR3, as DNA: TGTGCCAGCAGCGTAGGAGTTAGCGGGGGTAACTACGAGCAGTACTTC. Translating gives CASSVGVSGGNYEQYF.

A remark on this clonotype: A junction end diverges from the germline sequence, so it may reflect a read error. CDR3 nucleotide sequence: TGTGCCGGCAGGCGCGATCCGACCGGGACTAGCGTTCGCGAGCAGTACTTC. Encoded protein: CAGRRDPTGTSVREQYF. The chain has TRBV12-3 or TRBV12-4 and TRBJ2-7; 10 bases line up with TRBD2. The CDR3 covers 17 residues.

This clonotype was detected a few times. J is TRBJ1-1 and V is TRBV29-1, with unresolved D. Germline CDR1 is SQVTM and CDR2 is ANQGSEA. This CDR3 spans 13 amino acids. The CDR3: CSARGPLNTEAFF. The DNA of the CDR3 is TGCAGTGCCCGCGGACCATTGAACACTGAAGCTTTCTTT.

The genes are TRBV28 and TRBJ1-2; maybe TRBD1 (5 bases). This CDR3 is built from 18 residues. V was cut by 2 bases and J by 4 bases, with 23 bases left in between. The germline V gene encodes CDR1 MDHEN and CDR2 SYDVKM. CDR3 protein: CASSLVSGADARGYGYTF. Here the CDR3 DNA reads TGTGCCAGCAGTTTAGTGAGCGGGGCAGATGCAAGGGGCTATGGCTACACCTTC.

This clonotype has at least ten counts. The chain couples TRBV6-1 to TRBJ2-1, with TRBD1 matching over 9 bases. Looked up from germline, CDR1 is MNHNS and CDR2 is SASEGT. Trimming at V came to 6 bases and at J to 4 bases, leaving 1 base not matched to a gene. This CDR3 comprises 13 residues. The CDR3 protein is CASRGQGYNEQFF. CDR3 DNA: TGTGCCAGCAGAGGACAGGGGTACAATGAGCAGTTCTTC.

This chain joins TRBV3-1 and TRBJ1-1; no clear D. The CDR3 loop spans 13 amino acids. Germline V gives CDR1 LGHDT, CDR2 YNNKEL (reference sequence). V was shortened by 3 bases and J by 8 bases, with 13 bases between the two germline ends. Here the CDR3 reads CASSQLGAIEAFF. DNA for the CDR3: TGTGCCAGCAGCCAGCTGGGTGCCATCGAAGCTTTCTTT.

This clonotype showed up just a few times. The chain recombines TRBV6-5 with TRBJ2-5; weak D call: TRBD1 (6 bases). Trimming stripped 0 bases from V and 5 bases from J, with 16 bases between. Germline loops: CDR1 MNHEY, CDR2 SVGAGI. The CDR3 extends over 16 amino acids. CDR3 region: CASSYSIIGGWETQYF. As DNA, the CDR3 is TGTGCCAGCAGTTACTCGATTATTGGGGGCTGGGAGACCCAGTACTTC.

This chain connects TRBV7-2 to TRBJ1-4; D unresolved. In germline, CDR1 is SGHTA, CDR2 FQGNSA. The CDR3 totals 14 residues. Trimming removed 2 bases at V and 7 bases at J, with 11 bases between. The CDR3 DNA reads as TGTGCCAGCAGCTTATCGGCAGGTTTTGAAAAACTGTTTTTT. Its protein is CASSLSAGFEKLFF.

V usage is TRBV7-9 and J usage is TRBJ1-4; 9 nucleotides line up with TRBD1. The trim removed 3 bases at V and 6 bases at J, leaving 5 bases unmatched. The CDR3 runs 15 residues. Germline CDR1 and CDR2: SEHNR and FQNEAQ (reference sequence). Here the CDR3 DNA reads TGTGCCAGCAGCTTGTACAGGGGGCAGGATGAAAAACTGTTTTTT. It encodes CASSLYRGQDEKLFF.

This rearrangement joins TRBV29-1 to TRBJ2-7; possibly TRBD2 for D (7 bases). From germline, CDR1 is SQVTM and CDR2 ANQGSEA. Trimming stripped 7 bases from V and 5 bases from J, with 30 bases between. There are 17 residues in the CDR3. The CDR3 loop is CSAPFSGGGFWGNEQYF. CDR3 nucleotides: TGCAGCGCACCATTCTCGGGGGGCGGCTTTTGGGGTAACGAGCAGTACTTC.

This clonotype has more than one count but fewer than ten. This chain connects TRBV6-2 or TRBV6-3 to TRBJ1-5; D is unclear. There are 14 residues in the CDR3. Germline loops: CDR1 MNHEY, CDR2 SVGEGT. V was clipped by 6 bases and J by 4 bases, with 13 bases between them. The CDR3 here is CASRPAGRNQPQHF. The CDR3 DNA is TGTGCCAGCAGACCTGCGGGCAGAAATCAGCCCCAGCATTTT.

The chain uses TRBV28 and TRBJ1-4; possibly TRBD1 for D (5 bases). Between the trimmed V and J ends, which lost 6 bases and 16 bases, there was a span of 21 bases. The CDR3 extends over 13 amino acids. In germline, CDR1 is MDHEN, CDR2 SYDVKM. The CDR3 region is CASSRSLREEEFF. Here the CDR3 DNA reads TGTGCCAGCAGCCGAAGCCTCAGGGAAGAGGAGTTTTTT. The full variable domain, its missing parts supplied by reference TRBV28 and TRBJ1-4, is DVKVTQSSRYLVKRTGEKVFLECVQDMDHENMFWYRQDPGLGLRLIYFSYDVKMKEKGDIPEGYSVSREKKERFSLILESASTNQTSMYLCASSRSLREEEFFGSGTQLSVL.